This TCR beta chain was recovered during a study of blood T cells in healthy people across ages. Donation came from healthy Caucasian individuals in Russia who were aged 6 to 90. General observations from the study: TCR beta diversity, measured per million T cells, fell in a roughly linear way with age. Strong correlation linked observed beta diversity and percent naive T cells.

Primers used in a second PCR of roughly 6 to 11 cycles were a sample-barcoded 5' primer and a J-beta primer mix. MiXCR, applied by TCRdb to the 5' RACE reads, yields one record per CDR3 protein. The sample carries approximately 700,000 distinct CDR3 sequences, approximately 29% recorded once. CDR3 length equals 13 residues. The V end lost 2 bases, the J end lost 6 bases, and 10 bases lay between the germline ends. This clonotype was found many times. Antigen unknown. The TCR was taken from a woman older than 75 in good health. The sample comprised blood. The gene calls are TRBV12-3 or TRBV12-4 and TRBJ1-1; a possible D gene is TRBD1 (5 bases). The CDR3: CASSLRQGAEAFF. The CDR3 DNA is TGTGCCAGCAGTTTAAGGCAGGGTGCTGAAGCTTTCTTT.